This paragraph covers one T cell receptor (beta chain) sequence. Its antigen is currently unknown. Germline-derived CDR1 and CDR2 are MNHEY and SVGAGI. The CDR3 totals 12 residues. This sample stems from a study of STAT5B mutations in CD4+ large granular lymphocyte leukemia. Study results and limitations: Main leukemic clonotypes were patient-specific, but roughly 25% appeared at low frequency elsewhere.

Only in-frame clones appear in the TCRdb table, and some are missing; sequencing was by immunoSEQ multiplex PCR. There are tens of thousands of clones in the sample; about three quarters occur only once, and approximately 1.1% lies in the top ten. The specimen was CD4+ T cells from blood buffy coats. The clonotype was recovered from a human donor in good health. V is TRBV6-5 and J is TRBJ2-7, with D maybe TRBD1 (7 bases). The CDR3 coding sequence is TGTATCGTGGAGGGGGCTTCCTACGAGCAGTACTTC. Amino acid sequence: CIVEGASYEQYF.